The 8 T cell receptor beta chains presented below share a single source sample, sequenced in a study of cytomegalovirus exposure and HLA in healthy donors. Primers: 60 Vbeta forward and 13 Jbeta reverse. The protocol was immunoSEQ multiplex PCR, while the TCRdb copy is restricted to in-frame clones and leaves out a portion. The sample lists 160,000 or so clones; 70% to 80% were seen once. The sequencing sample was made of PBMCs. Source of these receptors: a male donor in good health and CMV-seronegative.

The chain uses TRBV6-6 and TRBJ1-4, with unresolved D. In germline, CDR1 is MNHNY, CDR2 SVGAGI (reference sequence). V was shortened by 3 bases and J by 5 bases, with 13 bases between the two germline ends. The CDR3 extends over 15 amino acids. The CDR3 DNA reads TGTGCCAGCAGTTATAGAGGTCGGTCAAATGAAAAACTGTTTTTT. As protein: CASSYRGRSNEKLFF.

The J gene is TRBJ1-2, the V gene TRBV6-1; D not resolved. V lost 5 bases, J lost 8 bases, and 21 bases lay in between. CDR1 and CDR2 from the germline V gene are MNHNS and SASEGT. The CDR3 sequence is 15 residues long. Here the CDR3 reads CASSTQRGPRRGYTF. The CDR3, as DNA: TGTGCCAGCAGTACCCAACGCGGCCCGAGGAGAGGCTACACCTTC.

The CDR3, as DNA: TGTGCCAGCAGCCCGGGACTAGCGGGGAGAGATACGCAGTATTTT. Its translation is CASSPGLAGRDTQYF. The chain has TRBV11-3 and TRBJ2-3, with TRBD2 matching over 13 bases. The CDR3 totals 15 residues. With V trimmed by 5 bases and J by 5 bases, 4 bases remained unmatched. CDR1 is SGHNT, CDR2 YENEEA, per germline. The full variable domain, rest sourced from reference TRBV11-3 and TRBJ2-3, is EAGVVQSPRYKIIEKKQPVAFWCNPISGHNTLYWYLQNLGQGPELLIRYENEEAVDDSQLPKDRFSAERLKGVDSTLKIQPAELGDSAVYLCASSPGLAGRDTQYFGPGTRLTVL.

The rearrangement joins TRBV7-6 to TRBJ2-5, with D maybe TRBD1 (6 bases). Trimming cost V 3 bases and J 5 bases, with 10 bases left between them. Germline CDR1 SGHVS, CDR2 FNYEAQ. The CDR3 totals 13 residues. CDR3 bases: TGTGCCAGCAGCTTTGTGCAGGGGGAGACCCAGTACTTC. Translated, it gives CASSFVQGETQYF.

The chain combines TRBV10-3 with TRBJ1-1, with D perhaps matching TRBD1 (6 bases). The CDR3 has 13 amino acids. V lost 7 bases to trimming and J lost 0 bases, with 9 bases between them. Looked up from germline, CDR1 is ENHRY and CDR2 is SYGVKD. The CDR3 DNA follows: TGTGCCATCACCGGACAGATGAACACTGAAGCTTTCTTT. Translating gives CAITGQMNTEAFF.

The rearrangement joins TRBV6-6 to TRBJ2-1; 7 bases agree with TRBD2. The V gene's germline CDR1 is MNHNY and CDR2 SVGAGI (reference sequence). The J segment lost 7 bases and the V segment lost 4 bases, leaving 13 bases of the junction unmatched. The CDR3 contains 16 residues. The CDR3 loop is CASSSPERGRRNEQFF. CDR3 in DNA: TGTGCCAGCAGTTCCCCCGAGCGGGGCAGAAGGAATGAGCAGTTCTTC.

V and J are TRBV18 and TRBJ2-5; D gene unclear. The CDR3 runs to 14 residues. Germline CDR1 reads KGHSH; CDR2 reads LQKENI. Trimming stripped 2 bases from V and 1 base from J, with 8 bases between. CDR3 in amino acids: CASSPSQFQETQYF. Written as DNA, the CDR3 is TGTGCCAGCTCACCATCGCAGTTCCAAGAGACCCAGTACTTC.

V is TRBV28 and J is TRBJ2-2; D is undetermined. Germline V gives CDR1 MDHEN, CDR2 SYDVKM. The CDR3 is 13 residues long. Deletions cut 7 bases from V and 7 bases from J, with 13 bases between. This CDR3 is CASTWVSGGELFF. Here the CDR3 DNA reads TGTGCCAGCACCTGGGTTTCGGGCGGGGAGCTGTTTTTT.